This T cell receptor (beta chain) was documented in a study of T cell repertoires in cytomegalovirus infection. Study summary: Selected CMV epitopes included recently identified HLA-C-restricted ones as well as well-studied HLA-B-restricted ones. CMV infection together with matching HLA type was indicated by public TCR beta signatures.

This clonotype was seen more than once but under ten times. Antigen specificity is unknown. TCRdb redid the calling of the reads with MiXCR, one entry per CDR3 protein. The data contain roughly 180,000 distinct CDR3 sequences, about 20% of them singletons. The germline V and J ends were trimmed by 3 bases and 7 bases, with 20 bases remaining between them. Germline CDR1 and CDR2: SGHNT and YYREEE (reference sequence). The CDR3 sequence is 16 residues long. The sample here was CD8+ T cells from cultured PBMCs, taken from culture after CMV antigen stimulation. The rearrangement uses TRBV5-4 and TRBJ2-1; no reliable D call. The receptor's source is a human donor in good health (CMV status not recorded). Some clones in this sample may be carry-over from other donors' samples. The CDR3, as DNA: TGTGCCAGCAGCTGGCCCCCGGACGGAGCTGCGAATGAGCAGTTCTTC. Its protein is CASSWPPDGAANEQFF.